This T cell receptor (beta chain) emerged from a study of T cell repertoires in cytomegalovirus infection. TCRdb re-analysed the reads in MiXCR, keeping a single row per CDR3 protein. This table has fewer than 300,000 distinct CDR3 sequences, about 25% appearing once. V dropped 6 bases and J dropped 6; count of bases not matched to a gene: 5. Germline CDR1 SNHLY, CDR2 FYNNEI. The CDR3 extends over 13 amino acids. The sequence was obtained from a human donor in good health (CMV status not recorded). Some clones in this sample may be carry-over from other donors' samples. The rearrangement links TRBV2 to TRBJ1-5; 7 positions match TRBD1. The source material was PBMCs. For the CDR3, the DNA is TGTGCCAGCAGCGGGACAGAAAGTCAGCCCCAGCATTTT. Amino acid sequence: CASSGTESQPQHF.